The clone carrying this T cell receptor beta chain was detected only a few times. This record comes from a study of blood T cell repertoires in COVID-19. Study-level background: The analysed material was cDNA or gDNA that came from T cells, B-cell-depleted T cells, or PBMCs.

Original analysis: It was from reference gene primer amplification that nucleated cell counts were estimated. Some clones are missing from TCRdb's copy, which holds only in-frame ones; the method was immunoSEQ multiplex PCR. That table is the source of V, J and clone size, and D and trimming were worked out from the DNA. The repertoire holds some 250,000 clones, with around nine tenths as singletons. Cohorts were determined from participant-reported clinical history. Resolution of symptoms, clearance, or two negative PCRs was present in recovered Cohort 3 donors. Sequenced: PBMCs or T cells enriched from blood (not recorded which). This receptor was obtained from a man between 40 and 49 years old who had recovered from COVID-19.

Here the CDR3 DNA reads TGTGCCAGCAGGAAAGGACAGGGGACACACAACTATGGCTACACCTTC. Translating it yields CASRKGQGTHNYGYTF. The rearrangement joins TRBV28 to TRBJ1-2; TRBD1 matches at 9 bases. CDR1 is MDHEN and CDR2 is SYDVKM in the germline V gene. The CDR3 runs to 16 residues. V lost 6 bases to trimming and J lost 2 bases; unmatched junction nucleotides: 10.